These T cell receptor beta chains were read from a single sample in a study of T-cell reconstitution after alpha-beta-depleted transplantation in children. TCRdb called the PCR reads again in MiXCR, with one record for every CDR3 protein. The sample lists 280,000 or so distinct CDR3 sequences; 11% were seen once. The input for sequencing was peripheral blood, taken 180 days after TCRalphabeta/CD19-depleted stem cell transplant. The receptors here all came from a male patient between 2 and 10 years old who had a stem cell transplant for chronic granulomatous disease, so the T cells may come from the graft donor. Both conserved end residues are part of each CDR3. A D gene is named only where the DNA matches it firmly. Size values are once, few and many counts, or a class for expanded clones, and some rows have none.

D gene: NA
V gene: TRBV20-1
J gene: TRBJ2-4
clone size: many
CDR3 DNA: TGCAGTGCTCGTGGAAAGGGAGGCATTCAGTACTTC
CDR3 protein: CSARGKGGIQYF

D gene: NA
V gene: TRBV18
J gene: TRBJ2-5
clone size: many
CDR3 DNA: TGTGCCAGCTCACCACGGTTAACCAGGGAGGAGACCCAGTACTTC
CDR3 protein: CASSPRLTREETQYF

D gene: TRBD1
V gene: TRBV12-3/TRBV12-4
J gene: TRBJ2-6
clone size: many
CDR3 DNA: TGTGCCAGCAGGGACAGGGCGAACTCTGGGGCCAACGTCCTGACTTTC
CDR3 protein: CASRDRANSGANVLTF

D gene: NA
V gene: TRBV2
J gene: TRBJ2-2
clone size: few
CDR3 DNA: TGTGCCAGCAGTGCCAGGGCAACGAACACCGGGGAGCTGTTTTTT
CDR3 protein: CASSARATNTGELFF

D gene: NA
V gene: TRBV10-3
J gene: TRBJ2-1
clone size: many
CDR3 DNA: TGTGCCATCAGTGATAGCGGAAAGCCCTACAATGAGCAGTTCTTC
CDR3 protein: CAISDSGKPYNEQFF

D gene: NA
V gene: TRBV7-6
J gene: TRBJ1-5
clone size: many
CDR3 DNA: TGTGCCAGCAGCCCCTACGGGCAGCCCCAGCATTTT
CDR3 protein: CASSPYGQPQHF

D gene: NA
V gene: TRBV20-1
J gene: TRBJ1-4
clone size: many
CDR3 DNA: TGCAGTGCTAGGACTAACCGAAAACTGTTTTTT
CDR3 protein: CSARTNRKLFF

D gene: NA
V gene: TRBV7-2
J gene: TRBJ2-3
clone size: many
CDR3 DNA: TGTGCCAGCAGCCTTAGGAGTATGACAGATACGCAGTATTTT
CDR3 protein: CASSLRSMTDTQYF

D gene: NA
V gene: TRBV6-1
J gene: TRBJ2-2
clone size: many
CDR3 DNA: TGTGCCAGCTTCTCCGGGTCAGGGGAGCTGTTTTTT
CDR3 protein: CASFSGSGELFF

D gene: TRBD1
V gene: TRBV12-3/TRBV12-4
J gene: TRBJ2-5
clone size: NA
CDR3 DNA: TGTGCCAGCAGTTTAGACAGGGGGCGCCAAGAGACCCAGTACTTC
CDR3 protein: CASSLDRGRQETQYF

D gene: NA
V gene: TRBV5-1
J gene: TRBJ2-4
clone size: many
CDR3 DNA: TGCGCCAGCAGCTTGGCCGGACCCGGGATGGATCAGTACTTC
CDR3 protein: CASSLAGPGMDQYF

D gene: NA
V gene: TRBV29-1
J gene: TRBJ1-4
clone size: many
CDR3 DNA: TGCAGCGTTGTTATTCGCGGGGGCGAAAAACTGTTTTTT
CDR3 protein: CSVVIRGGEKLFF

D gene: TRBD2
V gene: TRBV20-1
J gene: TRBJ2-3
clone size: many
CDR3 DNA: TGCAGTGCTGAACCCCAGAGGAGCGGGAGCCCAGATACGCAGTATTTT
CDR3 protein: CSAEPQRSGSPDTQYF

D gene: NA
V gene: TRBV7-2
J gene: TRBJ2-7
clone size: many
CDR3 DNA: TGTGCCAGCAGCTTACTAGGCGGGGTCCTTTCCTACGAGCAGTACTTC
CDR3 protein: CASSLLGGVLSYEQYF

D gene: TRBD2
V gene: TRBV10-2
J gene: TRBJ2-3
clone size: many
CDR3 DNA: TGCGCCAGCAGCACCGGGACTAGCGGGTGGGATACGCAGTATTTT
CDR3 protein: CASSTGTSGWDTQYF

D gene: NA
V gene: TRBV6-2/TRBV6-3
J gene: TRBJ2-7
clone size: few
CDR3 DNA: TGTGCCACCGGGACTTCTCCCTACGAGCAGTACTTC
CDR3 protein: CATGTSPYEQYF

D gene: NA
V gene: TRBV28
J gene: TRBJ2-5
clone size: many
CDR3 DNA: TGTGCCAGCAGTTTTTCCACAGGGAAAAAAATACAAGAGACCCAGTACTTC
CDR3 protein: CASSFSTGKKIQETQYF

D gene: NA
V gene: TRBV11-2
J gene: TRBJ2-5
clone size: many
CDR3 DNA: TGTGCCAGCAGCTTTAGAAGGGATGAGACCCAGTACTTC
CDR3 protein: CASSFRRDETQYF

D gene: TRBD2
V gene: TRBV12-3/TRBV12-4
J gene: TRBJ2-5
clone size: many
CDR3 DNA: TGTGCCAGCAGTTTAGCGGCGGGAGGGTGGGAGACCCAGTACTTC
CDR3 protein: CASSLAAGGWETQYF

D gene: TRBD2
V gene: TRBV20-1
J gene: TRBJ2-7
clone size: few
CDR3 DNA: TGCAGTGCTAGAGATCAAGCGGGAGCATTCAGGGAGCAGTACTTC
CDR3 protein: CSARDQAGAFREQYF

D gene: NA
V gene: TRBV5-1
J gene: TRBJ1-1
clone size: many
CDR3 DNA: TGCGCCAGCAGCTTGGGGGTGGAATCGGTAGAAGCTTTCTTT
CDR3 protein: CASSLGVESVEAFF

D gene: NA
V gene: TRBV10-3
J gene: TRBJ2-7
clone size: many
CDR3 DNA: TGTGCCATCAGTGAGTCCGGTGTGCACGAGCAGTACTTC
CDR3 protein: CAISESGVHEQYF

D gene: TRBD2
V gene: TRBV11-1
J gene: TRBJ2-3
clone size: many
CDR3 DNA: TGTGCCAGCAGCTCCACCGGGACTAGAGCAGATACGCAGTATTTT
CDR3 protein: CASSSTGTRADTQYF

D gene: TRBD1
V gene: TRBV5-1
J gene: TRBJ1-1
clone size: many
CDR3 DNA: TGCGCCAGCAGCCAACAGGGGGCGCGTACTGAAGCTTTCTTT
CDR3 protein: CASSQQGARTEAFF

D gene: NA
V gene: TRBV4-3
J gene: TRBJ2-7
clone size: many
CDR3 DNA: TGCGCCAGCAGCCAAGACGAACAGGGACCCTACGAGCAGTACTTC
CDR3 protein: CASSQDEQGPYEQYF

D gene: TRBD1
V gene: TRBV20-1
J gene: TRBJ1-5
clone size: many
CDR3 DNA: TGCAGTGCTCGTCAGGGGGATAGCAATCAGCCCCAGCATTTT
CDR3 protein: CSARQGDSNQPQHF

D gene: NA
V gene: TRBV7-2
J gene: TRBJ1-1
clone size: NA
CDR3 DNA: TGTGCCAGCAGCTTTGTAGGACAGAGGGCCGAAGCTTTCTTT
CDR3 protein: CASSFVGQRAEAFF

D gene: NA
V gene: TRBV9
J gene: TRBJ2-1
clone size: many
CDR3 DNA: TGTGCCAGCAGCGTAGGTATCGGTGTGGGAGAAATCCGACACAATGAGCAGTTCTTC
CDR3 protein: CASSVGIGVGEIRHNEQFF

D gene: TRBD2
V gene: TRBV13
J gene: TRBJ2-5
clone size: NA
CDR3 DNA: TGTGCCAGCAGCCCAAGACTAGCGGGAGTTGGGGGTGGAGAGGCCCAGTACTTC
CDR3 protein: CASSPRLAGVGGGEAQYF

D gene: NA
V gene: TRBV5-1
J gene: TRBJ2-7
clone size: many
CDR3 DNA: TGCGCCAGCAGCTTGGTGAGTTCGGGAGCATTTAACGAGCAGTACTTC
CDR3 protein: CASSLVSSGAFNEQYF

D gene: NA
V gene: TRBV5-4
J gene: TRBJ2-1
clone size: few
CDR3 DNA: TGTGCCAGCAGCTTGGAGTGGGGTTTTGAGCAGTTCTTC
CDR3 protein: CASSLEWGFEQFF

D gene: NA
V gene: TRBV29-1
J gene: TRBJ1-1
clone size: many
CDR3 DNA: TGCAGCGTTGTGGGCAGATTGAACACTGAAGCTTTCTTT
CDR3 protein: CSVVGRLNTEAFF

D gene: TRBD1
V gene: TRBV5-1
J gene: TRBJ2-1
clone size: many
CDR3 DNA: TGCGCCAGCAGCGGGTGGGACAGGCTAGACAATGAGCAGTTCTTC
CDR3 protein: CASSGWDRLDNEQFF

D gene: NA
V gene: TRBV7-9
J gene: TRBJ1-6
clone size: many
CDR3 DNA: TGTGCCAGCAGCCGTATGCCGAGCGTTAATTCACCCCTCCACTTT
CDR3 protein: CASSRMPSVNSPLHF

D gene: NA
V gene: TRBV12-3/TRBV12-4
J gene: TRBJ2-7
clone size: many
CDR3 DNA: TGTGCCAGCAGTTTCGCAAATCCCTACGAGCAGTACTTC
CDR3 protein: CASSFANPYEQYF

D gene: TRBD2
V gene: TRBV5-1
J gene: TRBJ2-1
clone size: many
CDR3 DNA: TGCGCCAGCAGCAGTCCTAGCGGGAGTTTACATGAGCAGTTCTTC
CDR3 protein: CASSSPSGSLHEQFF

D gene: NA
V gene: TRBV5-1
J gene: TRBJ2-2
clone size: many
CDR3 DNA: TGCGCCAGCAGCTTGGGAGGGGCGACCGGGGAGCTGTTTTTT
CDR3 protein: CASSLGGATGELFF

D gene: NA
V gene: TRBV12-3/TRBV12-4
J gene: TRBJ2-5
clone size: many
CDR3 DNA: TGTGCCAGCAGTTTAGTTGTAGGTCAGGTTCCGGAGACCCAGTACTTC
CDR3 protein: CASSLVVGQVPETQYF

D gene: TRBD2
V gene: TRBV12-3/TRBV12-4
J gene: TRBJ2-2
clone size: few
CDR3 DNA: TGTGCCAGCAGCCTTAAAGGTAGCGGGACGAACACCGGGGAGCTGTTTTTT
CDR3 protein: CASSLKGSGTNTGELFF

D gene: NA
V gene: TRBV5-1
J gene: TRBJ2-5
clone size: many
CDR3 DNA: TGCGCCAGCAGCTTGGCCCTCACCCATCAAGAGACCCAGTACTTC
CDR3 protein: CASSLALTHQETQYF

D gene: TRBD2
V gene: TRBV28
J gene: TRBJ2-1
clone size: NA
CDR3 DNA: TGTGCCAGCACCCAGGGTCGGGAGGGGTACAATGAGCAGTTCTTC
CDR3 protein: CASTQGREGYNEQFF

D gene: NA
V gene: TRBV15
J gene: TRBJ2-1
clone size: many
CDR3 DNA: TGTGCCACCAGCAGAGATCGCGGGTCCTACAATGAGCAGTTCTTC
CDR3 protein: CATSRDRGSYNEQFF

D gene: NA
V gene: TRBV7-9
J gene: TRBJ1-3
clone size: NA
CDR3 DNA: TGTGCCAGCAGCTTTCGACCGACCCAAGGAAACACCATATATTTT
CDR3 protein: CASSFRPTQGNTIYF

D gene: NA
V gene: TRBV29-1
J gene: TRBJ2-5
clone size: many
CDR3 DNA: TGCAGCGTGACAGGAGGGGGGACCCAGTACTTC
CDR3 protein: CSVTGGGTQYF

D gene: NA
V gene: TRBV11-2
J gene: TRBJ2-5
clone size: many
CDR3 DNA: TGTGCCAGCAGCTTACTATGGCAAGAGACCCAGTACTTC
CDR3 protein: CASSLLWQETQYF

D gene: TRBD2
V gene: TRBV11-2
J gene: TRBJ2-7
clone size: few
CDR3 DNA: TGTGCCAGCCCTCCGACTAGCGGGACCTACGAGCAGTACTTC
CDR3 protein: CASPPTSGTYEQYF

D gene: NA
V gene: TRBV7-9
J gene: TRBJ2-2
clone size: many
CDR3 DNA: TGTGCCAGCAGCCGGGGGACGGTCGAAACCGGGGAGCTGTTTTTT
CDR3 protein: CASSRGTVETGELFF

D gene: NA
V gene: TRBV10-3
J gene: TRBJ2-2
clone size: many
CDR3 DNA: TGTGCCATCCTGGGGAGCACCGGGGAGCTGTTTTTT
CDR3 protein: CAILGSTGELFF

D gene: NA
V gene: TRBV27
J gene: TRBJ2-7
clone size: many
CDR3 DNA: TGTGCCAGCCCCAATTACGAGCAGTACTTC
CDR3 protein: CASPNYEQYF

D gene: TRBD2
V gene: TRBV7-6
J gene: TRBJ2-5
clone size: few
CDR3 DNA: TGTGCCAGCAGCTTAGCGCGTGGGCCTCCGGGGTTTGCTAGCGGAAACCAAGAGACCCAGTACTTC
CDR3 protein: CASSLARGPPGFASGNQETQYF

D gene: TRBD2
V gene: TRBV7-8
J gene: TRBJ2-5
clone size: many
CDR3 DNA: TGTGCCAGCAGCTTTTATAGCGGGAGGTTGGAGACCCAGTACTTC
CDR3 protein: CASSFYSGRLETQYF

D gene: NA
V gene: TRBV7-6
J gene: TRBJ2-5
clone size: many
CDR3 DNA: TGTGCCAGCAGCCGGCTTAGAGACTTGGAGACCCAGTACTTC
CDR3 protein: CASSRLRDLETQYF

D gene: NA
V gene: TRBV19
J gene: TRBJ1-2
clone size: few
CDR3 DNA: TGTGCCAGTAGTATTAACGGACGGACCTATGGCTACACCTTC
CDR3 protein: CASSINGRTYGYTF

D gene: TRBD2
V gene: TRBV5-1
J gene: TRBJ2-1
clone size: NA
CDR3 DNA: TGCGCCAGCAGCTTGGTCAGAAGCGGGGGACCGTACAATGAGCAGTTCTTC
CDR3 protein: CASSLVRSGGPYNEQFF

D gene: NA
V gene: TRBV7-6
J gene: TRBJ2-2
clone size: many
CDR3 DNA: TGTGCCAGCAGCTTAGCGCGGGTCCCCACCGGGGAGCTGTTTTTT
CDR3 protein: CASSLARVPTGELFF